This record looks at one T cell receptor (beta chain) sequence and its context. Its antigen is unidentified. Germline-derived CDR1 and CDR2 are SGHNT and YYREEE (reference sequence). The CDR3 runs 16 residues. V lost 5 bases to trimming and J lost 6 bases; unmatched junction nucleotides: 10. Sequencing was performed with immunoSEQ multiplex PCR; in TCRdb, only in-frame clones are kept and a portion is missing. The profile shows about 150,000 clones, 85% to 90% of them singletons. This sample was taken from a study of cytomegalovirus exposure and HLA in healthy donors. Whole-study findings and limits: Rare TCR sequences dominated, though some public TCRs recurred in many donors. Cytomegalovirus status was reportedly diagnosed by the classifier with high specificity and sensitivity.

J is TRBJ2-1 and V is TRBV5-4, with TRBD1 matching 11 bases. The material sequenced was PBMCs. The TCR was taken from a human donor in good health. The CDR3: CASRSGGTGGSNEQFF. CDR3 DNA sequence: TGTGCCAGCAGATCAGGTGGGACAGGGGGGTCCAATGAGCAGTTCTTC.